These 21 T cell receptor beta chains came from one sample sequenced in a study of shared clonotypes between healthy human individuals. Measured with immunoSEQ multiplex PCR; TCRdb has only the in-frame clones, and not every one. The table includes 550,000 to 800,000 clones, less than 95% detected once. Sequenced sample: memory CD8+ T cells from PBMCs. Regarding subset: CD45RO+ cells pooled with CCR7-negative TemRA cells. These TCRs come from a young man in good health. Some clones in this sample may be carry-over from other donors' samples.

The rearrangement uses TRBV13 and TRBJ2-7; 9 nucleotides align to TRBD1. Germline CDR1 reads PRHDT; CDR2 reads FYEKMQ (reference sequence). V lost 4 bases to trimming and J lost 6 bases; unmatched junction nucleotides: 7. The CDR3 is 14 residues long. The CDR3 reads CASSSPGQGTEQYF. The DNA of the CDR3 is TGTGCCAGCAGCTCTCCGGGACAGGGAACCGAGCAGTACTTC.

The J gene is TRBJ2-7, the V gene TRBV6-6; possibly TRBD2 for D (5 bases). Germline assignment: CDR1 MNHNY and CDR2 SVGAGI (reference sequence). The germline V and J ends were trimmed by 3 bases and 13 bases, with 19 bases remaining between them. The CDR3 loop spans 13 amino acids. The CDR3 sequence: CASSYSTGSEPYF. CDR3 nucleotides: TGTGCCAGCAGTTATAGCACGGGGTCCGAGCCTTACTTC.

This clone occurred once. The identical CDR3 is also encoded by other nucleotide sequences in the sample. The chain uses TRBV5-4 and TRBJ1-1; tentatively, D is TRBD1 (5 bases). This CDR3 comprises 13 residues. V was cut by 2 bases and J by 4 bases, with 9 bases left in between. Germline assignment: CDR1 SGHNT and CDR2 YYREEE (reference sequence). The CDR3 region has the DNA TGTGCCAGCAGCTTTACCGGGGGCACTGAAGCTTTCTTT. It specifies CASSFTGGTEAFF.

The chain recombines TRBV27 with TRBJ2-1; no clear D gene. The V gene's germline CDR1 is MNHEY and CDR2 SMNVEV (reference sequence). The CDR3 has 12 amino acids. Trimming shortened V by 5 bases and J by 7 bases, and 9 bases separated the two germline ends. The CDR3 region is CASSTSYNEQFF. The CDR3 DNA sequence: TGTGCCAGCAGTACCTCGTATAATGAGCAGTTCTTC.

The V and J genes are TRBV6-5 and TRBJ1-1; D gene unclear. Germline V gene sequence: CDR1 MNHEY, CDR2 SVGAGI. The V end lost 0 bases, the J end lost 4 bases, and 12 bases lay between the germline ends. This CDR3 is 15 amino acids long. The CDR3 is CASSYSRFSGTEAFF. DNA of the CDR3: TGTGCCAGCAGTTACTCCAGGTTTTCAGGCACTGAAGCTTTCTTT.

The chain uses TRBV7-2 and TRBJ2-6; 9 bases match TRBD1. V trimming: 5 bases; J trimming: 2 bases; junction bases outside the gene matches: 10. The length of the CDR3 is 18 residues. Germline V gives CDR1 SGHTA, CDR2 FQGNSA. The CDR3 protein is CASSGRDRDLAGANVLTF. Here the CDR3 DNA reads TGTGCCAGCAGCGGGCGGGACAGGGATTTAGCTGGGGCCAACGTCCTGACTTTC.

This clone was picked up one time. The chain is built from TRBV4-2 and TRBJ2-7, with 9 bases fitting TRBD2. Trimming at V came to 4 bases and at J to 5 bases, leaving 6 bases not matched to a gene. The CDR3 is 14 amino acids. The germline CDR1 and CDR2 sequences are LGHNA and YNFKEQ. The CDR3 protein is CASSPVRLADEQYF. CDR3 bases: TGTGCCAGCAGCCCCGTTAGACTAGCGGACGAGCAGTACTTC.

The chain links TRBV19 to TRBJ1-5, with D unclear. This CDR3 is 14 amino acids long. Per germline, CDR1 LNHDA and CDR2 SQIVND (reference sequence). Deletions cut 5 bases from V and 4 bases from J, with 12 bases between. CDR3 nucleotides: TGTGCCAGTAGTCCAGAGGGTCGTAATCAGCCCCAGCATTTT. This gives the protein CASSPEGRNQPQHF.

The chain is built from TRBV11-2 and TRBJ2-1; 10 positions agree with TRBD2. V trimming: 6 bases; J trimming: 5 bases; junction bases outside the gene matches: 7. Germline V lookup: CDR1 SGHAT, CDR2 FQNNGV. The CDR3 consists of 15 residues. The CDR3 spells CASRLSGRTNNEQFF. In DNA form, the CDR3 reads TGTGCCAGCAGACTTAGCGGGAGGACAAACAATGAGCAGTTCTTC.

This sequence joins TRBV11-1 and TRBJ2-1, with TRBD2 matching over 10 bases. The germline CDR1 and CDR2 sequences are SGHAT and FQDESV (reference sequence). The trim removed 5 bases at V and 2 bases at J, leaving 3 bases unmatched. The CDR3 extends over 15 amino acids. The CDR3 sequence: CASSNLAGAYNEQFF. Here the CDR3 DNA reads TGTGCCAGCAGCAACCTAGCGGGGGCCTACAATGAGCAGTTCTTC.

The CDR3 coding sequence is TGTGCCAGCAGTTGGACGGGACAGCGGGAGACCCAGTACTTC. Translation gives CASSWTGQRETQYF. The J gene is TRBJ2-5, the V gene TRBV27, with 7 bases fitting TRBD1. This CDR3 has 14 residues. The junction had 7 bases not matched to a gene; V was cut back by 4 bases and J by 5 bases. Germline V lookup: CDR1 MNHEY, CDR2 SMNVEV (reference sequence).

The rearrangement joins TRBV10-1 to TRBJ2-2; the D gene is possibly TRBD1 (6 bases). Per the germline V gene, CDR1 is WNHNN and CDR2 is SYGVQD (reference sequence). The length of the CDR3 is 15 residues. V was trimmed by 2 bases and J by 1 base, leaving 8 bases between them. The CDR3 DNA reads as TGCGCCAGCAGTGAGGGCAGGGGGAACACCGGGGAGCTGTTTTTT. Protein: CASSEGRGNTGELFF.

This clone was observed a handful of times. CDR3 nucleotide sequence: TGTGCCAGTATAAGGGCTACTGAAGCTTTCTTT. Residues: CASIRATEAFF. The V call is TRBV19, the J call TRBJ1-1; D call uncertain. This CDR3 is built from 11 residues. V lost 7 bases and J lost 5, with 8 bases in between. Germline CDR1 and CDR2: LNHDA and SQIVND (reference sequence).

The V and J genes are TRBV10-3 and TRBJ2-7, with D possibly TRBD1 on 6 matching bases. V lost 3 bases and J lost 1, with 16 bases in between. The CDR3 is made up of 16 amino acids. The germline CDR1 and CDR2 sequences are ENHRY and SYGVKD. The chain's CDR3 is CAISDTGTPNSYEQYF. The CDR3 nucleotides are TGTGCCATCAGTGATACCGGGACACCAAATTCCTACGAGCAGTACTTC.

The CDR3 region is CASSTRTGPNEQFF. In nucleotides, the CDR3 is TGTGCCAGCAGCACTCGGACAGGCCCCAATGAGCAGTTCTTC. The J gene is TRBJ2-1, the V gene TRBV7-9, with 7 bases identical to TRBD1. After removal of 5 bases from V and 6 bases from J, the junction contained 7 bases not matched to a gene. The germline V gene encodes CDR1 SEHNR and CDR2 FQNEAQ (reference sequence). CDR3 size: 14 residues.

Worth noting for this clone: Other DNA sequences within the sample encode an identical CDR3. The V and J genes are TRBV28 and TRBJ2-7, with D uncertain. The CDR3 contains 12 residues. V lost 2 bases, J lost 0 bases, and 2 bases lay in between. Germline V gene lookup returns CDR1 MDHEN and CDR2 SYDVKM. In DNA form, the CDR3 reads TGTGCCAGCAGTTTAATCTCCTACGAGCAGTACTTC. Translated, it gives CASSLISYEQYF.

Points on this clone: The sample carries other DNA sequences with the same CDR3. This chain links TRBV7-9 with TRBJ2-1; D perhaps matches TRBD2 (5 bases). This CDR3 is built from 15 residues. The V gene's germline CDR1 is SEHNR and CDR2 FQNEAQ (reference sequence). With 5 bases removed from V and 0 bases from J, the gap between germline ends came to 11 bases. As DNA, the CDR3 is TGTGCCAGCAGCCCTCCTAGCAGCTCCTACAATGAGCAGTTCTTC. Residues: CASSPPSSSYNEQFF.

The chain couples TRBV5-4 to TRBJ1-1; no definite D call. Deletions cut 4 bases from V and 3 bases from J, with 16 bases between. This CDR3 spans 15 amino acids. Germline assignment: CDR1 SGHNT and CDR2 YYREEE (reference sequence). DNA of the CDR3: TGTGCCAGCAGCCCGTCGCAGGAGTTTGACACTGAAGCTTTCTTT. Translating it yields CASSPSQEFDTEAFF.

The rearrangement links TRBV4-1 to TRBJ1-4; D uncertain. Trimming removed 5 bases from V and 3 bases from J, with 16 bases in between. Germline CDR1 reads MGHRA; CDR2 reads YSYEKL. The length of the CDR3 is 16 residues. Written as DNA, the CDR3 is TGCGCCAGCAGCGAGGAGGTGGGGATAGCTAATGAAAAACTGTTTTTT. It translates to CASSEEVGIANEKLFF.

Only one count was recorded for this clone. This chain uses TRBV15 with TRBJ2-5; perhaps D is TRBD1 or TRBD2 (5 bases each). The germline V gene has CDR1 LNHNV and CDR2 YYDKDF (reference sequence). The ends were cut back, 0 bases at V and 4 bases at J, with 9 bases in the middle. The CDR3 sequence is 14 residues long. The CDR3 is CATSRDRGAETQYF. Here the CDR3 DNA reads TGTGCCACCAGCAGAGATAGAGGGGCAGAGACCCAGTACTTC.

The rearrangement joins TRBV7-9 to TRBJ2-1; D unresolved. The ends were cut back, 0 bases at V and 10 bases at J, with 7 bases in the middle. This CDR3 contains 12 residues. The germline V gene has CDR1 SEHNR and CDR2 FQNEAQ (reference sequence). The DNA of the CDR3 is TGTGCCAGCAGCTTAGCCACAGACGAGCAGTTCTTC. It encodes CASSLATDEQFF.